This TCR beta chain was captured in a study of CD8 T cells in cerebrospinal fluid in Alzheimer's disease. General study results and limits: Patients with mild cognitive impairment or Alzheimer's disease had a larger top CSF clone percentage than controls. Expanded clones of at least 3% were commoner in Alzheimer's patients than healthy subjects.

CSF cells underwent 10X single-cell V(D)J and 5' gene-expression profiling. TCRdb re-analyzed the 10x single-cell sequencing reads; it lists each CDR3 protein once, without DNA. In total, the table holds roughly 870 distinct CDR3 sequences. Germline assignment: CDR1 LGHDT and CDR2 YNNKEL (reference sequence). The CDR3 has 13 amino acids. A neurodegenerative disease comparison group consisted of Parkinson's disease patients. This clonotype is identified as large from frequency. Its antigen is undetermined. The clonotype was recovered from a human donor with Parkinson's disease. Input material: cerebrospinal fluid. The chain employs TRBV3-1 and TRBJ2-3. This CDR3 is CASSQVRSDTQYF.